This passage covers 2 T cell receptor beta chains from one sample sequenced in a study of spatial heterogeneity in lung cancer. The time point was: sample taken at primary tumor resection. MiXCR was run by TCRdb on the 5' RACE reads, yielding one entry per CDR3 protein. The sample shows roughly 39,000 distinct CDR3 sequences, under 7.5% of them seen only once. Sequenced here: PBMCs, sampled at surgery. Source of these receptors: a female donor with early-stage non-small cell lung cancer.

This sequence joins TRBV7-2 and TRBJ2-3; 10 nucleotides align to TRBD2. CDR3 length: 15 amino acids. Germline trimming cut 1 base from V and 3 bases from J; bases unmatched to any gene: 1. Germline V lookup: CDR1 SGHTA, CDR2 FQGNSA. CDR3 amino acids: CASSLGTSGTDTQYF. Here the CDR3 DNA reads TGTGCCAGCAGCTTAGGGACTAGCGGAACAGATACGCAGTATTTT.

The table lists this clonotype with many counts. V gene TRBV6-5 combines with J gene TRBJ2-7; 8 nucleotides agree with TRBD1. Unmatched junction bases numbered 4, after V lost 9 bases and J lost 3 bases. This CDR3 is 12 amino acids long. CDR1 is MNHEY, CDR2 SVGAGI, per germline. DNA for the CDR3: TGTGCCAGTGGACAGGGATTCTACGAGCAGTACTTC. Protein product: CASGQGFYEQYF.